The T cell receptor (beta chain) described here comes from a study of blood T cell repertoires in COVID-19 (dated by TCRdb to about 2020). For the wider study: Samples from collaborators originated in the United States, Italy and Spain and spanned both the acute and convalescent phases of COVID-19. Nearly every sample came with metadata listing a de-identified subject ID, COVID-19 status, age in years and sex. The prospective study material was composed of cDNA or gDNA derived from T cells, B-cell-depleted T cells, or PBMCs. Where available, HLA class I and class II types were taken from metadata supplied by the sample provider and were not determined by assay-based typing. The repertoires were released in a freely available public database intended as a resource for research on the immune response to SARS-CoV-2. Samples were obtained from the ongoing ImmuneRACE study (first 160 participants) and from 1,254 subjects provided by 6 global collaborators. Subjects who had been exposed to COVID-19, were actively infected with it, or had recovered from it provided the deeply sampled blood TCRbeta repertoires that made up the dataset. Study-wide conclusions, independent of this receptor: How much clinical and demographic metadata was included differed by source and by participant, and the metadata was provided uncurated.

The collaborating institutions used their own protocols to collect whole blood in K2EDTA tubes. For TCRbeta analysis, collaborators shipped samples in one of three forms: frozen whole blood, isolated PBMCs, or DNA extracted from either of those sample types. A word on this clone: Which antigen it targets is not known. Qualities for individual bases were not recorded, and no much larger clone is one base off.

From the cysteine through the phenylalanine, the CDR3 covers 17 amino acids. Of all the DNA, just the CDR3 is kept, 51 bases in frame from base 1. The germline V gene encodes CDR1 KGHSH and CDR2 LQKENI. After removal of 0 bases from V and 8 bases from J, the junction retains 14 bases not matched to a gene. TCRbeta CDR3 regions were amplified from genomic DNA by means of the immunoSEQ Assay, a bias-controlled multiplex PCR. Processing in the source paper ran as follows. Within the assay, amplification of reference gene primers was used to estimate how many nucleated cells each sample contained. Sequence reads were collapsed and filtered to measure the absolute abundance of every unique TCRbeta CDR3 rearrangement. Productive Simpson clonality was computed per sample as the square root of Simpson's diversity index over productive rearrangements. TCRdb re-hosts the immuneACCESS table, in-frame sequences only. Its copies lack some clones; in the studies checked, an unresolved V gene accounts for under half of them, and the cause for the rest is not known. V and J calls and clone size follow that table, whereas D and trimming were derived from the DNA. The table for this sample lists some 130,000 clones; 90% of them were counted only once. Clones ranked in the top ten supply more than 3% of the sample.

Sequencing used peripheral blood. The sequence links TRBV18 to TRBJ2-3, with 7 bases matching TRBD2. This TCR came from a man aged 50 or older with active COVID-19. The CDR3 loop reads CASSPPGASGPLGTQYF. Here is the DNA: TGTGCCAGCTCACCACCCGGAGCTAGCGGTCCCCTGGGTACGCAGTATTTT.